Each of the 29 T cell receptor beta chains below was sequenced from the same sample in a study of T-cell reconstitution after alpha-beta-depleted transplantation in children. Unique molecular identifiers were incorporated when the TCRbeta library was constructed. Via MiXCR, TCRdb re-called the PCR reads, giving one row per CDR3 protein. The sample carries about a million distinct CDR3 sequences, roughly 29% recorded once. Sequences were derived from PBMCs, mostly from graft donor cells, sampled 360 days after TCRalphabeta/CD19-depleted stem cell transplant. These receptor sequences come from a boy under three years old who had a stem cell transplant for SCID, so the T cells may come from the graft donor.

A few counts support this clonotype. The CDR3: CASSPSGQTSYEQYF. For the CDR3, the DNA is TGTGCCAGCAGCCCGTCGGGACAGACCTCCTACGAGCAGTACTTC. V gene TRBV3-1 combines with J gene TRBJ2-7; 7 bases line up with TRBD1. V shed 4 bases, J shed 0 bases, and the junction held 6 bases outside the gene matches. This CDR3 region has 15 residues. Germline CDR1 is LGHDT and CDR2 is YNNKEL (reference sequence).

In this sample, this clonotype turned up a few times. CDR3 sequence: CSVEGQGVSGANVLTF. CDR3 DNA sequence: TGCAGCGTTGAAGGGCAGGGAGTCTCTGGGGCCAACGTCCTGACTTTC. The chain couples TRBV29-1 to TRBJ2-6; D assignment may be TRBD1 or TRBD2 (5 bases each). V lost 1 base to trimming and J lost 0 bases, with 10 bases between them. Germline V gene sequence: CDR1 SQVTM, CDR2 ANQGSEA. This CDR3 is built from 16 residues.

This clonotype was found once. The chain combines TRBV12-3 or TRBV12-4 with TRBJ2-3; 14 bases are shared with TRBD2. The CDR3 has 19 residues. The DNA for the CDR3 is TGTACCTTCAGTTTTTTCCCGGAACGGACTAGCGGGGGGACAGATACGCAGTATTTT. Translated, it gives CTFSFFPERTSGGTDTQYF.

This chain joins TRBV12-3 or TRBV12-4 and TRBJ1-5; possibly TRBD1 for D (5 bases). V gave up 3 bases and J gave up 1 base, with 10 bases separating them. The CDR3 extends over 15 amino acids. For the CDR3, the DNA is TGTGCCAGCAGTTTGACGACAGTGAGCAATCAGCCCCAGCATTTT. Its translation: CASSLTTVSNQPQHF.

In this sample, this clonotype turned up many times. The chain has TRBV6-5 and TRBJ1-1; 10 positions match TRBD1. This CDR3 is built from 13 residues. The germline CDR1 and CDR2 sequences are MNHEY and SVGAGI. After removal of 6 bases from V and 4 bases from J, the junction contained 2 bases not matched to a gene. DNA for the CDR3: TGTGCCAGCAGCTGGGACAGGGGCACTGAAGCTTTCTTT. Translating it yields CASSWDRGTEAFF.

The J gene is TRBJ1-2, the V gene TRBV2, with 10 bases fitting TRBD1. The CDR3 is 19 residues long. The V gene end was trimmed by 3 bases and the J gene end by 0 bases; junction bases not matched to a gene: 13. The germline gives CDR1 SNHLY, CDR2 FYNNEI. In DNA, the CDR3 is TGTGCCAGCAGTGACCAGGGGGACAGGGGACTGTTAGCTAACTATGGCTACACCTTC. The encoded protein is CASSDQGDRGLLANYGYTF.

V usage is TRBV5-1 and J usage is TRBJ2-7; 7 nucleotides line up with TRBD2. The germline V gene encodes CDR1 SGHRS and CDR2 YFSETQ. The ends lost 3 bases at V and 5 bases at J; junction bases unmatched: 5. This CDR3 has 13 residues. In DNA form, the CDR3 reads TGCGCCAGCAGCTCGGGGGGTTTCCACGAGCAGTACTTC. This sequence encodes CASSSGGFHEQYF. Looking up the rest from reference TRBV5-1 and TRBJ2-7 gives the full variable domain: KAGVTQTPRYLIKTRGQQVTLSCSPISGHRSVSWYQQTPGQGLQFLFEYFSETQRNKGNFPGRFSGRQFSNSRSEMNVSTLELGDSALYLCASSSGGFHEQYFGPGTRLTVT.

The chain is built from TRBV4-3 and TRBJ1-5; D is perhaps TRBD1 (6 bases). The germline CDR1 and CDR2 sequences are LGHNA and YSLEER. The CDR3 has 16 amino acids. V dropped 1 base and J dropped 2 bases, with 12 bases sitting between them. CDR3 sequence: CASSQGTDYGNQPQHF. CDR3 in DNA: TGCGCCAGCAGCCAAGGGACAGACTATGGCAATCAGCCCCAGCATTTT.

V gene TRBV23-1 combines with J gene TRBJ1-5; TRBD1 aligns across 7 bases. TRBV23-1 is an ORF, with its function uncertain. Trimming removed 3 bases from V and 6 bases from J; junction bases left unmatched: 17. This CDR3 contains 18 residues. DNA of the CDR3: TGCGCCAGCAGTCATAGCTCCCAGGGGGAAGGTCAGGGTCAGCCCCAGCATTTT. Translating gives CASSHSSQGEGQGQPQHF.

In its sample, this clonotype was seen a few times. The rearrangement uses TRBV6-1 and TRBJ1-4, with 8 bases matching TRBD1. The CDR3 sequence is 15 residues long. Trimming at V came to 5 bases and at J to 6 bases, leaving 8 bases not matched to a gene. Germline CDR1 reads MNHNS; CDR2 reads SASEGT. The CDR3 loop reads CASSPGQGRDEKLFF. The CDR3 DNA follows: TGTGCCAGCAGTCCCGGACAGGGCCGGGATGAAAAACTGTTTTTT.

This sequence joins TRBV25-1 and TRBJ2-5; D is ambiguous. The germline gives CDR1 MGHDK, CDR2 SYGVNS. The V end was cut by 1 base, the J end by 3 bases, with 12 bases between. CDR3 length: 15 amino acids. In DNA form, the CDR3 reads TGTGCCAGCAGTGAATGGTTGTGGGTCGAAGAGACCCAGTACTTC. It yields the protein CASSEWLWVEETQYF.

This clonotype was counted at least ten times. This chain connects TRBV15 to TRBJ2-2; weak D call: TRBD1 (6 bases). Germline V CDR1 and CDR2: LNHNV, YYDKDF (reference sequence). The CDR3 length is 16 residues. Trimming cost V 0 bases and J 0 bases, with 8 bases left between them. The CDR3 loop is CATSREDRSNTGELFF. CDR3 coding DNA: TGTGCCACCAGCAGAGAAGACAGGTCGAACACCGGGGAGCTGTTTTTT.

This chain joins TRBV7-2 and TRBJ2-7, with D unclear. Germline CDR1 is SGHTA and CDR2 is FQGNSA. The CDR3 is made up of 14 amino acids. V was trimmed by 5 bases and J by 3 bases, leaving 14 bases between them. The CDR3 nucleotides read TGTGCCAGCAGCCGGATCGCAGAACACTACGAGCAGTACTTC. The encoded protein is CASSRIAEHYEQYF.

J is TRBJ2-5 and V is TRBV28; D may match TRBD1 or TRBD2 (5 bases each). This CDR3 is built from 15 residues. Germline CDR1 reads MDHEN; CDR2 reads SYDVKM. Trimming pared 6 bases from V and 3 bases from J, leaving 17 bases between. CDR3 sequence: CASRSTGRLKETQYF. The CDR3 DNA sequence: TGTGCCAGCAGGTCAACGGGACGGTTAAAAGAGACCCAGTACTTC.

This clonotype has only a few counts. This chain links TRBV18 with TRBJ1-2; 10 bases match TRBD1. The CDR3 length is 15 residues. The germline V gene encodes CDR1 KGHSH and CDR2 LQKENI. The V and J ends lost 2 bases and 5 bases, in that order; junction bases with no gene match: 5. The CDR3 DNA sequence: TGTGCCAGCTCACCATACGGACAGGGGGGATATGGCTACACCTTC. This translates into CASSPYGQGGYGYTF.

The J gene is TRBJ2-6, the V gene TRBV11-2; unclear D gene. Germline CDR1 and CDR2: SGHAT and FQNNGV. The CDR3 sequence is 15 residues long. Trimming cost V 3 bases and J 2 bases, with 8 bases left between them. The CDR3 sequence is CASSFTGAGANVLTF. The CDR3, as DNA: TGTGCCAGCAGCTTTACTGGGGCTGGGGCCAACGTCCTGACTTTC.

This clonotype was recorded at least ten times. The chain combines TRBV10-3 with TRBJ2-7; D is undetermined. The length of the CDR3 is 12 residues. The V gene's germline CDR1 is ENHRY and CDR2 SYGVKD. The V end was cut by 3 bases, the J end by 3 bases, with 6 bases between. CDR3 sequence (DNA): TGTGCCATCAGTGATGCAGGCTACGAGCAGTACTTC. Protein sequence: CAISDAGYEQYF.

The chain joins TRBV27 to TRBJ1-1, with D possibly TRBD1 on 5 matching bases. Germline-derived CDR1 and CDR2 are MNHEY and SMNVEV (reference sequence). Trimming removed 7 bases from V and 1 base from J, with 16 bases in between. This CDR3 spans 15 amino acids. The CDR3 reads CASNPLGVGNTEAFF. For the CDR3, the DNA is TGTGCCAGCAACCCTTTGGGGGTAGGGAACACTGAAGCTTTCTTT.

This rearrangement joins TRBV20-1 to TRBJ2-5; 12 bases match TRBD1. The V segment lost 6 bases and the J segment 5 bases; nucleotides outside the gene matches: 16. The CDR3 contains 17 residues. Germline V gives CDR1 DFQATT, CDR2 SNEGSKA (reference sequence). This CDR3 is CSAESSPGQGALETQYF. The CDR3 DNA is TGCAGTGCCGAATCATCACCGGGACAGGGGGCTTTGGAGACCCAGTACTTC.

The V and J genes are TRBV15 and TRBJ2-3, with no clear D. V was shortened by 1 base and J by 9 bases, with 11 bases between the two germline ends. This CDR3 region has 13 residues. The germline CDR1 and CDR2 sequences are LNHNV and YYDKDF (reference sequence). The CDR3 bases are TGTGCCACCAGCAGAGTAGGATTCGGGACGCAGTATTTT. Amino acids: CATSRVGFGTQYF.

This clonotype appeared a few times. The rearrangement uses TRBV5-1 and TRBJ2-5, with D perhaps matching TRBD1 or TRBD2 (5 bases each). The CDR3 is 16 residues long. Trimming removed 1 base at V and 0 bases at J, with 13 bases between. In germline, CDR1 is SGHRS, CDR2 YFSETQ. CDR3 protein: CASSLSSGLYQETQYF. The DNA for the CDR3 is TGCGCCAGCAGCTTGAGTTCGGGGCTCTACCAAGAGACCCAGTACTTC.

This clonotype was found a few times. The chain has TRBV5-1 and TRBJ2-1; 10 nucleotides line up with TRBD2. The CDR3 consists of 16 residues. The V gene end was trimmed by 7 bases and the J gene end by 0 bases; junction bases not matched to a gene: 7. Germline CDR1 SGHRS, CDR2 YFSETQ. For the CDR3, the DNA is TGCGCCAGCTACGGGACTAGCGAAAGCTCCTACAATGAGCAGTTCTTC. Translation: CASYGTSESSYNEQFF.

The rearrangement uses TRBV15 and TRBJ1-3; TRBD1 agrees at 9 bases. The CDR3 is made up of 15 amino acids. The V gene end was trimmed by 1 base and the J gene end by 7 bases; junction bases not matched to a gene: 5. The germline V gene encodes CDR1 LNHNV and CDR2 YYDKDF (reference sequence). Here the CDR3 reads CATSRARGTGNTIYF. The CDR3 nucleotides are TGTGCCACCAGCAGAGCGCGTGGGACAGGGAACACCATATATTTT.

A few counts support this clonotype. The chain couples TRBV28 to TRBJ1-3, with a possible D match to TRBD1 (6 bases). V was cut by 6 bases and J by 9 bases, with 18 bases left in between. This CDR3 is 14 amino acids long. Germline V gives CDR1 MDHEN, CDR2 SYDVKM. CDR3 region: CASSRRQGRTTIYF. The DNA of the CDR3 is TGTGCCAGCAGCCGACGCCAGGGGAGGACCACCATATATTTT. The variable domain in full, with the rest retrieved from reference TRBV28 and TRBJ1-3, is DVKVTQSSRYLVKRTGEKVFLECVQDMDHENMFWYRQDPGLGLRLIYFSYDVKMKEKGDIPEGYSVSREKKERFSLILESASTNQTSMYLCASSRRQGRTTIYFGEGSWLTVV.

The CDR3 DNA reads TGCGCCAGCAGCTTAGGGAGAGGCGCCCCAGATACGCAGTATTTT. Protein sequence: CASSLGRGAPDTQYF. The chain carries TRBV5-1 and TRBJ2-3, with D perhaps matching TRBD2 (5 bases). With 2 bases removed from V and 4 bases from J, the gap between germline ends came to 14 bases. The CDR3 length is 15 residues. The V gene's germline CDR1 is SGHRS and CDR2 YFSETQ.

The chain couples TRBV5-1 to TRBJ2-3; D gene unclear. Trimming removed 1 base from V and 3 bases from J, with 12 bases in between. The CDR3 runs 15 residues. In germline, CDR1 is SGHRS, CDR2 YFSETQ. Here the CDR3 DNA reads TGCGCCAGCAGCTTGCGGCTCCGGTGGACAGATACGCAGTATTTT. Its protein product is CASSLRLRWTDTQYF.

This clonotype was counted between two and nine times. The chain uses TRBV4-3 and TRBJ2-7, with D possibly being TRBD1 or TRBD2 (5 bases each). Germline loops: CDR1 LGHNA, CDR2 YSLEER. The CDR3 is 14 residues long. V dropped 1 base and J dropped 4 bases, with 11 bases sitting between them. CDR3: CASSQAGRGYEQYF. The CDR3 bases are TGCGCCAGCAGCCAAGCGGGACGAGGGTACGAGCAGTACTTC.

This clonotype has a handful of counts. The chain has TRBV5-1 and TRBJ2-2, with D tentatively TRBD1 (6 bases). CDR3 size: 18 residues. Germline V gene sequence: CDR1 SGHRS, CDR2 YFSETQ. Trimming removed 5 bases from V and 0 bases from J, with 20 bases in between. The CDR3 region has the DNA TGCGCCAGCAGTCACACTACAGGGCCCCCCTCGAACACCGGGGAGCTGTTTTTT. Translating gives CASSHTTGPPSNTGELFF.

This clonotype was picked up a small number of times. The V gene is TRBV27, the J gene TRBJ2-1; a possible D gene is TRBD1 (6 bases). V shed 2 bases and J shed 8 bases, with 10 bases lying between them. The V gene's germline CDR1 is MNHEY and CDR2 SMNVEV (reference sequence). This CDR3 is built from 13 residues. CDR3 coding DNA: TGTGCCAGCAGTTTAAACAGGGTCCATGAGCAGTTCTTC. Encoded protein: CASSLNRVHEQFF.